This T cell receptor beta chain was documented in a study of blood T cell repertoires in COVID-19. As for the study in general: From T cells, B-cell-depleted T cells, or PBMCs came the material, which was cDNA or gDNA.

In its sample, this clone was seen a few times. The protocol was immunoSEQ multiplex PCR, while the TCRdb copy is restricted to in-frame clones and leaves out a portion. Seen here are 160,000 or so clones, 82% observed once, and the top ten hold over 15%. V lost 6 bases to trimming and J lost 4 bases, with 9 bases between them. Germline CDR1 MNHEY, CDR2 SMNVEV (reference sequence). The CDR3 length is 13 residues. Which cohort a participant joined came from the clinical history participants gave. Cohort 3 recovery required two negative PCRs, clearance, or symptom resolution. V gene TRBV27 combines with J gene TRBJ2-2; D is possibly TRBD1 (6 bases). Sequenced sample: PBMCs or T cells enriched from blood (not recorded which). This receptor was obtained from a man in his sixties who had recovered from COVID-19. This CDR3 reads CASRYRATGELFF. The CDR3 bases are TGTGCCAGCAGGTACAGGGCCACCGGGGAGCTGTTTTTT.